This T cell receptor beta chain was sequenced during a study of identical twins. Study-wide results and limits: High-abundance cord blood beta clonotypes had fewer insertions; memory repertoires showed none.

Comments on this clonotype: The target antigen is unknown.

In TCRdb, the 5' RACE reads were re-called with MiXCR into one record per CDR3 protein. Altogether more than 1.5 million distinct CDR3 sequences are present, 25% to 35% being singletons, with the ten largest covering over 0.25%. Unmatched junction bases numbered 4, after V lost 4 bases and J lost 4 bases. The CDR3 contains 15 residues. Germline CDR1 is DFQATT and CDR2 is SNEGSKA (reference sequence). The sequenced material came from cord blood. This TCR was recovered from a newborn girl in good health. V gene TRBV20-1 combines with J gene TRBJ2-4; 13 positions match TRBD2. CDR3 nucleotides: TGCAGTGCTAACCGACTAGCGGGAGGTAAAAACATTCAGTACTTC. It translates to CSANRLAGGKNIQYF.